This paragraph reports one T cell receptor (beta chain). This clone was counted only a few times. The antigen it binds to is not known. No clone much larger than this one lies a single base away; base qualities are absent. There are 16 amino acids in the CDR3, from cysteine to phenylalanine inclusive. The only DNA kept is the CDR3, 48 bases in frame from the first base. According to the germline V gene, CDR1 reads SNHLY and CDR2 reads FYNNEI. Relative to germline, V is 2 bases shorter and J is 3 bases shorter, with 14 bases between their ends. The record originates from a study of a mutant IDH1 vaccine in newly diagnosed glioma (dated by TCRdb to the early 2020s). About the study as a whole: Patients were given eight vaccinations, in weeks 1, 3, 5, 7, 11, 15, 19 and 23, which matched visits V03 through V10. The roughly 30 treated patients were roughly 62% male and around 40% female, with a mean age of approximately 40 years. Six visits were used for peripheral blood collection: V03 (baseline), V05, V07, V10, V12 and V13. Vaccination began 4-6 weeks after radiotherapy alone, or alongside temozolomide cycles in the chemotherapy-containing groups. Before enrollment, patients had received standard therapy of radiotherapy alone, temozolomide alone, or radiochemotherapy with temozolomide; most received the combination. Longitudinal TCRB deep sequencing was done for about two dozen treated patients, wherever samples were available for exploratory analyses. General study outcomes and caveats: The authors noted that analyses of patient blood samples could not be reproduced because of sample limitations. Immune responses induced by the vaccine were seen in roughly 95% of patients across multiple MHC alleles. Pseudoprogression seemed to be unrelated to changes in the top peripheral T cell clonotypes found by TCRB sequencing. Availability determined which PBMC samples were chosen for TCRB deep sequencing.

Libraries were prepared through the immunoSEQ multiplex PCR assay. Following the manufacturer's protocol, the hsTCRB Kit was used to amplify rearranged TCR beta chain sequences. TCRB libraries were sequenced on an Illumina MiSeq. Concerning the study's data processing: The proprietary platform of the kit vendor was used for demultiplexing, trimming and gene mapping. Sourced from immuneACCESS, this table was stored by TCRdb with only in-frame sequences that have V and J called. A share of the clones is absent; for the studies checked, an unresolved V gene accounts for under half, and the remainder has no known explanation. For V, J and clone size, that table is used; D and trimming come from the DNA. The sample table holds around 58,000 clones, of which about 80% were seen once. Approximately 3.6% of the sample is in the top ten clones. According to the study, the label for this sample's time point signals: week 5, during vaccination. Every vaccine dose consisted of 300 ug of a 20-mer mutant IDH1 peptide in Montanide, administered subcutaneously together with topical imiquimod. Newly diagnosed WHO grade 3 or 4 IDH1-mutant astrocytomas showing loss of nuclear ATRX were present in the donors. The samples were drawn from NOA16, a multicentre, single-arm, open-label phase I trial in Germany that tested a mutant IDH1 peptide vaccine in humans for the first time. Genomic DNA for TCRB sequencing was isolated from EDTA blood with the DNeasy Blood and Tissue Kit.

The rearrangement joined TRBV2 to TRBJ1-5; the D gene is unclear. The input for sequencing was PBMCs, taken from a glioma patient whose treatment included an IDH1 peptide vaccine. The sequence was obtained from a man aged 25 to 40 with glioma. The nucleotides are TGTGCCAGCAGTGAATACGGTCTCAGCCCCAATCAGCCCCAGCATTTT. Its translation reads: CASSEYGLSPNQPQHF.